One sample yielded the 10 T cell receptor beta chains listed below, sequenced in a study of CD8 T cells in Susac syndrome. A quantity of about 0.5 to 1 ug RNA underwent reverse transcription using random hexamers. MiXCR, run by TCRdb on the immunoSEQ multiplex PCR reads, gives a single entry per CDR3 protein. This table has over 15,000 distinct CDR3 sequences, approximately 95% appearing once. Sequencing was done on a sample of CD8+ T cells from PBMCs. These TCRs come from a human donor in good health.

This clonotype has only one observation. The J gene is TRBJ1-2, the V gene TRBV9; D possibly corresponds to TRBD1 (6 bases). Trimming left V 4 bases short and J 2 bases short, with 15 bases between. Germline CDR1 SGDLS, CDR2 YYNGEE. The CDR3 covers 15 residues. CDR3 bases: TGTGCCAGCAGCTCCAAACAGGGAGGGAACTATGGCTACACCTTC. This codes for CASSSKQGGNYGYTF.

This chain joins TRBV7-9 and TRBJ2-1; 11 bases map to TRBD2. The CDR3 runs 16 residues. The V and J ends lost 5 bases and 2 bases, in that order; junction bases with no gene match: 5. Germline V CDR1 and CDR2: SEHNR, FQNEAQ (reference sequence). The CDR3, as DNA: TGTGCCAGCAGCGTCACACTAGCGGGAGCCTACAATGAGCAGTTCTTC. Protein product: CASSVTLAGAYNEQFF.

The chain recombines TRBV7-3 with TRBJ2-7, with D tentatively TRBD2 (6 bases). Germline CDR1 is SGHTA and CDR2 is FQGTGA. With 4 bases removed from V and 3 bases from J, the gap between germline ends came to 16 bases. This CDR3 has 15 residues. The CDR3 DNA sequence: TGTGCCAGCAGCTGGAAGGGACTCGGCGACTACGAGCAGTACTTC. Its protein product is CASSWKGLGDYEQYF.

V and J are TRBV4-3 and TRBJ2-2; TRBD2 aligns across 13 bases. The CDR3 extends over 22 amino acids. J lost 2 bases, V lost 0 bases, and 15 bases had no gene match. Germline V CDR1 and CDR2: LGHNA, YSLEER. CDR3 amino acids: CASSQERSGLAGSLENTGELFF. CDR3 bases: TGCGCCAGCAGCCAAGAAAGATCGGGACTAGCGGGAAGTTTAGAAAACACCGGGGAGCTGTTTTTT.

The rearrangement joins TRBV29-1 to TRBJ2-1; D remains ambiguous. The CDR3 spans 11 residues. The V end lost 6 bases, the J end lost 7 bases, and 10 bases lay between the germline ends. The germline V gene encodes CDR1 SQVTM and CDR2 ANQGSEA. CDR3 in amino acids: CSVAGGNEQFF. CDR3 nucleotides: TGCAGCGTAGCTGGTGGAAATGAGCAGTTCTTC.

V usage is TRBV5-1 and J usage is TRBJ2-3, with 13 nucleotides matching TRBD2. With 1 base clipped from V and 4 bases from J, the junction kept 6 bases outside the gene matches. CDR1 and CDR2 (germline): SGHRS, YFSETQ. The CDR3 runs to 17 residues. Written as DNA, the CDR3 is TGCGCCAGCAGCTTGTTGGGACTAGCGGGATTTTCAGATACGCAGTATTTT. It codes for CASSLLGLAGFSDTQYF.

The V and J genes are TRBV13 and TRBJ2-3; D possibly corresponds to TRBD2 (6 bases). Trimming left V 3 bases short and J 5 bases short, with 9 bases between. Looked up from germline, CDR1 is PRHDT and CDR2 is FYEKMQ (reference sequence). The CDR3 is 13 residues long. The CDR3 reads CASSFEGGDTQYF. The CDR3, as DNA: TGTGCCAGCAGCTTCGAGGGAGGAGATACGCAGTATTTT.

The genes are TRBV28 and TRBJ2-1; D remains ambiguous. Germline V lookup: CDR1 MDHEN, CDR2 SYDVKM. CDR3 length: 14 amino acids. Trimming stripped 6 bases from V and 0 bases from J, with 9 bases between. For the CDR3, the DNA is TGTGCCAGCAGGCTTTCCAGCTCCTACAATGAGCAGTTCTTC. It yields the protein CASRLSSSYNEQFF.

V gene TRBV9 combines with J gene TRBJ1-3; 8 bases fit TRBD1. Germline V CDR1 and CDR2: SGDLS, YYNGEE. This CDR3 has 16 amino acids. The trim removed 3 bases at V and 0 bases at J, leaving 5 bases unmatched. Here the CDR3 DNA reads TGTGCCAGCAGCGCTTGGGACAGGAGCTCTGGAAACACCATATATTTT. Residues: CASSAWDRSSGNTIYF.

The rearrangement joins TRBV28 to TRBJ2-6; D gene unclear. There are 15 residues in the CDR3. The germline gives CDR1 MDHEN, CDR2 SYDVKM. V was trimmed by 3 bases and J by 1 base, leaving 7 bases between them. The CDR3 sequence: CASSFGVSGANVLTF. The CDR3 DNA reads TGTGCCAGCAGTTTTGGTGTGTCTGGGGCCAACGTCCTGACTTTC.